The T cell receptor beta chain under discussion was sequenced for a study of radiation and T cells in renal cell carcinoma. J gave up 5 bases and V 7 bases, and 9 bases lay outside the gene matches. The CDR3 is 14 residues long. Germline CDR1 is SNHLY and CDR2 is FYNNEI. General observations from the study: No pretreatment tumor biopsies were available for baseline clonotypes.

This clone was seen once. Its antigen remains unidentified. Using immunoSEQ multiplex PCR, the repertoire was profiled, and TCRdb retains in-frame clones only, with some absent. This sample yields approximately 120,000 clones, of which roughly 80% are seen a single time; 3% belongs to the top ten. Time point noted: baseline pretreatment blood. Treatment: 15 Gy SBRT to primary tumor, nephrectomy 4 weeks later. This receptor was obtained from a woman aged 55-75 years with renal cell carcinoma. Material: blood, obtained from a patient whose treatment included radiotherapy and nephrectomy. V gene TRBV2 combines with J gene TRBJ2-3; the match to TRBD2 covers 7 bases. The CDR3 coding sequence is TGTGCCAGCACCCCAAAGAGCGGGGAAGATACGCAGTATTTT. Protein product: CASTPKSGEDTQYF.